The rows below give T cell receptor beta chains drawn from one sample of a study of early T cells in non-severe SARS-CoV-2 infection. A single record per CDR3 protein comes from TCRdb applying MiXCR to the 5' RACE reads. Of roughly 28,000 distinct CDR3 sequences listed, roughly 6.1% were seen once; the top ten hold around 5%. The specimen sequenced was whole blood. The receptors shown here come from an adult who was a healthcare worker with PCR-confirmed SARS-CoV-2 infection or an uninfected control (not recorded which). Both conserved end residues are part of each CDR3. A D gene is named only where the DNA matches it firmly. Expanded clones are given a class, and other clones once, few, many or no size at all.

v_gene: TRBV12-3/TRBV12-4; j_gene: TRBJ1-6; d_gene: TRBD1; abundance: many; CDR3nt: TGTGCCAGCAGTTCCGGGACAGCGGAAAATTCACCCCTCCACTTT; CDR3aa: CASSSGTAENSPLHF
v_gene: TRBV18; j_gene: TRBJ2-7; d_gene: TRBD1; abundance: many; CDR3nt: TGTGCCAGCTCTCCAGGACAGGCGGAGCAGTACTTC; CDR3aa: CASSPGQAEQYF
v_gene: TRBV7-6; j_gene: TRBJ2-1; d_gene: NA; abundance: many; CDR3nt: TGTGCCAGCATCAGCCGGGACTACAATGAGCAGTTCTTC; CDR3aa: CASISRDYNEQFF
v_gene: TRBV7-9; j_gene: TRBJ2-5; d_gene: TRBD1; abundance: many; CDR3nt: TGTGCCAGCAGCCCATGGACAGGGGGCATGGAGGAGACCCAGTACTTC; CDR3aa: CASSPWTGGMEETQYF
v_gene: TRBV25-1; j_gene: TRBJ1-1; d_gene: NA; abundance: NA; CDR3nt: TGTGCCAGCAGTGAATGGGGCCTGAAAGAAGGGGCTTTCTTT; CDR3aa: CASSEWGLKEGAFF
v_gene: TRBV4-3; j_gene: TRBJ2-3; d_gene: TRBD2; abundance: medium-sized; CDR3nt: TGCGCCAGCAGCCAAGATCTAGCGGGGGGCCTTCTCACAGATACGCAGTATTTT; CDR3aa: CASSQDLAGGLLTDTQYF
v_gene: TRBV19; j_gene: TRBJ2-5; d_gene: TRBD1; abundance: few; CDR3nt: TGTGCCAGTAGGACCGGGACAGGGGGCGCGGAGACCCAGTACTTC; CDR3aa: CASRTGTGGAETQYF
v_gene: TRBV9; j_gene: TRBJ2-1; d_gene: TRBD2; abundance: many; CDR3nt: TGTGCCAGCAGCGTAGAAGGAGGCGGGGGGCCCTTAAGGGAGCAGTTCTTC; CDR3aa: CASSVEGGGGPLREQFF
v_gene: TRBV27; j_gene: TRBJ2-3; d_gene: TRBD2; abundance: many; CDR3nt: TGTGCCAGCAGGGTTAGCGGGAGAGGGACAGATACGCAGTATTTT; CDR3aa: CASRVSGRGTDTQYF
v_gene: TRBV18; j_gene: TRBJ1-4; d_gene: NA; abundance: many; CDR3nt: TGTGCCAGCTCACCGCCGGGCCACCAGGGTGAAAAACTGTTTTTT; CDR3aa: CASSPPGHQGEKLFF
v_gene: TRBV2; j_gene: TRBJ2-2; d_gene: NA; abundance: NA; CDR3nt: TGTGCCAGCAGTGATTATCCGGGCGGGGAGCTGTTTTTT; CDR3aa: CASSDYPGGELFF
v_gene: TRBV7-2; j_gene: TRBJ1-1; d_gene: NA; abundance: many; CDR3nt: TGTGCCAGCAGCTTAGCGCTGGGGGGCGCGGGGAACACTGAAGCTTTCTTT; CDR3aa: CASSLALGGAGNTEAFF
v_gene: TRBV4-2; j_gene: TRBJ1-6; d_gene: NA; abundance: NA; CDR3nt: TGTGCCAGCAGCCCAGGAGGCGGCGCAAACTATAATTCACCCCTCCACTTT; CDR3aa: CASSPGGGANYNSPLHF
v_gene: TRBV6-5; j_gene: TRBJ1-1; d_gene: NA; abundance: many; CDR3nt: TGTGCCAGCAGTTTCGCCCCAAGCCCCACTGAAGCTTTCTTT; CDR3aa: CASSFAPSPTEAFF
v_gene: TRBV7-3; j_gene: TRBJ2-1; d_gene: TRBD2; abundance: many; CDR3nt: TGTGCCAGCAGCTTACTGGGACTAGCGGTACGAGGGCAGTTCTTC; CDR3aa: CASSLLGLAVRGQFF
v_gene: TRBV6-4; j_gene: TRBJ2-1; d_gene: NA; abundance: many; CDR3nt: TGTGCCAGCAGTGAGTTCAGCGGGCCAAGCTCCTACAATGAGCAGTTCTTC; CDR3aa: CASSEFSGPSSYNEQFF
v_gene: TRBV6-4; j_gene: TRBJ2-5; d_gene: NA; abundance: many; CDR3nt: TGTGCCAGCAGTGCGGGGCTTCGAGAGACCCAGTACTTC; CDR3aa: CASSAGLRETQYF
v_gene: TRBV5-5; j_gene: TRBJ1-1; d_gene: NA; abundance: NA; CDR3nt: TGTGCCAGCAGCTTTGAGGGACTCCGGGGGACTGAAGCTTTCTTT; CDR3aa: CASSFEGLRGTEAFF
v_gene: TRBV20-1; j_gene: TRBJ1-1; d_gene: TRBD1; abundance: many; CDR3nt: TGCAGTGCTAGAAGACAGGGGGCGAACACTGAAGCTTTCTTT; CDR3aa: CSARRQGANTEAFF
v_gene: TRBV5-4; j_gene: TRBJ2-3; d_gene: TRBD2; abundance: many; CDR3nt: TGTGCCAGCAGCTTGGGGCCGCTAGCGGGGAGCACAGATACGCAGTATTTT; CDR3aa: CASSLGPLAGSTDTQYF
v_gene: TRBV7-2; j_gene: TRBJ1-2; d_gene: NA; abundance: many; CDR3nt: TGTGCCAGCAGCTTTTTGGTGTTCAGGACCGACTATGGCTACACCTTC; CDR3aa: CASSFLVFRTDYGYTF
v_gene: TRBV13; j_gene: TRBJ1-2; d_gene: NA; abundance: once; CDR3nt: TGTGCCAGCAGCCGCACAGGGTACGATGGCTACACCTTC; CDR3aa: CASSRTGYDGYTF
v_gene: TRBV15; j_gene: TRBJ2-3; d_gene: TRBD1; abundance: medium-sized; CDR3nt: TGTGCCACCAGCAGACAGGGGGGCACAGATACGCAGTATTTT; CDR3aa: CATSRQGGTDTQYF
v_gene: TRBV5-1; j_gene: TRBJ2-1; d_gene: NA; abundance: many; CDR3nt: TGCGCCAGCAGCTTGGGAACTGGGCCTAGCTCCTACAATGAGCAGTTCTTC; CDR3aa: CASSLGTGPSSYNEQFF
v_gene: TRBV15; j_gene: TRBJ2-7; d_gene: TRBD1; abundance: few; CDR3nt: TGTGCCACCAGCAGGGACAGGGTAGCGTACGAGCAGTACTTC; CDR3aa: CATSRDRVAYEQYF
v_gene: TRBV6-6; j_gene: TRBJ2-1; d_gene: NA; abundance: many; CDR3nt: TGTGCCAGCAGTTACTCGATTTCTCTCGGGAATGAGCAGTTCTTC; CDR3aa: CASSYSISLGNEQFF
v_gene: TRBV10-3; j_gene: TRBJ2-3; d_gene: NA; abundance: NA; CDR3nt: TGTGCCATCAGCGAAGGCCGACTTACCACAGGAGATACGCAGTATTTT; CDR3aa: CAISEGRLTTGDTQYF
v_gene: TRBV7-9; j_gene: TRBJ2-3; d_gene: TRBD2; abundance: few; CDR3nt: TGTGCCAGCAGCTTAGGCGGGAGGGACGGCACAGATACGCAGTATTTT; CDR3aa: CASSLGGRDGTDTQYF
v_gene: TRBV3-1; j_gene: TRBJ2-1; d_gene: NA; abundance: few; CDR3nt: TGTGCCAGCAGCCCGCCGACAGGAGCCTACAATGAGCAGTTCTTC; CDR3aa: CASSPPTGAYNEQFF
v_gene: TRBV7-2; j_gene: TRBJ1-3; d_gene: NA; abundance: medium-sized; CDR3nt: TGTGCCAGCAGCTTGGACCCTATCTCTGGAAACACCATATATTTT; CDR3aa: CASSLDPISGNTIYF
v_gene: TRBV7-9; j_gene: TRBJ2-7; d_gene: TRBD2; abundance: NA; CDR3nt: TGTGCCAGCAGCTTGGCCGGGACTAGCGGGAGGGCCGCCGAGCAGTACTTC; CDR3aa: CASSLAGTSGRAAEQYF
v_gene: TRBV5-1; j_gene: TRBJ2-7; d_gene: NA; abundance: few; CDR3nt: TGCGCCAGCAGCTTCCGGGACACACTCTACGAGCAGTACTTC; CDR3aa: CASSFRDTLYEQYF
v_gene: TRBV7-6; j_gene: TRBJ1-2; d_gene: NA; abundance: few; CDR3nt: TGTGCCAGCAGCTTAACGGCAGCCCAAGTCTATGGCTACACCTTC; CDR3aa: CASSLTAAQVYGYTF
v_gene: TRBV20-1; j_gene: TRBJ2-7; d_gene: NA; abundance: few; CDR3nt: TGCAGTGCTAGCGACCCTCAGAGGAACGAGCAGTACTTC; CDR3aa: CSASDPQRNEQYF
v_gene: TRBV5-4; j_gene: TRBJ1-2; d_gene: NA; abundance: many; CDR3nt: TGTGCCAGCAGTTCCCGACAGGCGTATGGCTACACCTTC; CDR3aa: CASSSRQAYGYTF
v_gene: TRBV7-2; j_gene: TRBJ2-7; d_gene: NA; abundance: many; CDR3nt: TGTGCCAGCAGCTCCTCCGGGACGGACTACGAGCAGTACTTC; CDR3aa: CASSSSGTDYEQYF
v_gene: TRBV7-2; j_gene: TRBJ1-5; d_gene: TRBD1; abundance: many; CDR3nt: TGTGCCAGCAGCCATGGACAGGGAGGCAATCAGCCCCAGCATTTT; CDR3aa: CASSHGQGGNQPQHF
v_gene: TRBV25-1; j_gene: TRBJ2-1; d_gene: NA; abundance: many; CDR3nt: TGTGCCAGCAGTGAACGAAGAGGGAGCTCCTACAATGAGCAGTTCTTC; CDR3aa: CASSERRGSSYNEQFF
v_gene: TRBV7-9; j_gene: TRBJ2-5; d_gene: NA; abundance: medium-sized; CDR3nt: TGTGCCAGCAGCGAAATAGGGGCCCAAGAGACCCAGTACTTC; CDR3aa: CASSEIGAQETQYF
v_gene: TRBV29-1; j_gene: TRBJ2-7; d_gene: TRBD2; abundance: many; CDR3nt: TGCAGCGTTGTCGGGGGGGTTTACGAGCAGTACTTC; CDR3aa: CSVVGGVYEQYF
v_gene: TRBV14; j_gene: TRBJ2-1; d_gene: NA; abundance: many; CDR3nt: TGTGCCAGCAGCCATTCCGACGTGTGGTATGAGCAGTTCTTC; CDR3aa: CASSHSDVWYEQFF
v_gene: TRBV9; j_gene: TRBJ2-3; d_gene: NA; abundance: NA; CDR3nt: TGTGCCAGCAGCGTAACCGGGGGGCCTATCACAGATACGCAGTATTTT; CDR3aa: CASSVTGGPITDTQYF
v_gene: TRBV10-3; j_gene: TRBJ1-2; d_gene: TRBD1; abundance: many; CDR3nt: TGTGCCATCAGTGAAGAGGACAGGGGTAACGATGGCTACACCTTC; CDR3aa: CAISEEDRGNDGYTF
v_gene: TRBV3-1; j_gene: TRBJ2-3; d_gene: NA; abundance: many; CDR3nt: TGTGCCAGCAGCCAATCCGGGCTACGCGTCTCTAGCACAGATACGCAGTATTTT; CDR3aa: CASSQSGLRVSSTDTQYF
v_gene: TRBV29-1; j_gene: TRBJ2-1; d_gene: NA; abundance: many; CDR3nt: TGCAGCACCTCGCCGGCAGGGGCTAATTCCTACAATGAGCAGTTCTTC; CDR3aa: CSTSPAGANSYNEQFF
v_gene: TRBV7-2; j_gene: TRBJ1-1; d_gene: NA; abundance: NA; CDR3nt: TGTGCCAGCGGACAAGCGAACACTGAAGCTTTCTTT; CDR3aa: CASGQANTEAFF
v_gene: TRBV5-3; j_gene: TRBJ2-3; d_gene: NA; abundance: few; CDR3nt: TGTGCCAGAAGCTTTTGGAGCACAGATACGCAGTATTTT; CDR3aa: CARSFWSTDTQYF
v_gene: TRBV25-1; j_gene: TRBJ1-1; d_gene: NA; abundance: many; CDR3nt: TGTGCCAGCAGTGAAAGGACTTCGAACACTGAAGCTTTCTTT; CDR3aa: CASSERTSNTEAFF
v_gene: TRBV6-9; j_gene: TRBJ1-3; d_gene: NA; abundance: many; CDR3nt: TGTGCCAGCAGTTATATGGGATATGGAAACACCATATATTTT; CDR3aa: CASSYMGYGNTIYF
v_gene: TRBV5-1; j_gene: TRBJ2-3; d_gene: TRBD1; abundance: many; CDR3nt: TGCGCCAGCAGCCTGGCCCGACAGGGCTCAGATACGCAGTATTTT; CDR3aa: CASSLARQGSDTQYF
v_gene: TRBV12-3/TRBV12-4; j_gene: TRBJ2-3; d_gene: TRBD1; abundance: many; CDR3nt: TGTGCCAGCAGTAAGGGGGCGGTGGGTACGCAGTATTTT; CDR3aa: CASSKGAVGTQYF
v_gene: TRBV18; j_gene: TRBJ2-7; d_gene: NA; abundance: many; CDR3nt: TGTGCCAGCTCACCAGAGAATTACTACGAGCAGTACTTC; CDR3aa: CASSPENYYEQYF